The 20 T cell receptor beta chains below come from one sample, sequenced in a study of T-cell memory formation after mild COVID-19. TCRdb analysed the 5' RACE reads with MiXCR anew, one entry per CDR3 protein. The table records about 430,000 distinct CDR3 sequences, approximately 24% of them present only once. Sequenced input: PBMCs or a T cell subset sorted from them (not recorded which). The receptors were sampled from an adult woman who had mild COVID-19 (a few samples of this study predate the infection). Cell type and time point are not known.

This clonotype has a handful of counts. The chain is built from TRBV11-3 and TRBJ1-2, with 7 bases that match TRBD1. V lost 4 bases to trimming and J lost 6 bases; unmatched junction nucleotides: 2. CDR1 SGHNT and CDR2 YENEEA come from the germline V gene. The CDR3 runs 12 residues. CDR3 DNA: TGTGCCAGCAGCTCAGGGGGAAATGGCTACACCTTC. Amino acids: CASSSGGNGYTF.

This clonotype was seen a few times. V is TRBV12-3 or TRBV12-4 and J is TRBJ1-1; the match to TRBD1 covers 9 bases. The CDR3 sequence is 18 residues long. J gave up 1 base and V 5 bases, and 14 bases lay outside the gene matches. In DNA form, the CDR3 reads TGTGCCAGCAGTGTCCGACAGGGGGTTGGGGGTGGGAACACTGAAGCTTTCTTT. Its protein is CASSVRQGVGGGNTEAFF.

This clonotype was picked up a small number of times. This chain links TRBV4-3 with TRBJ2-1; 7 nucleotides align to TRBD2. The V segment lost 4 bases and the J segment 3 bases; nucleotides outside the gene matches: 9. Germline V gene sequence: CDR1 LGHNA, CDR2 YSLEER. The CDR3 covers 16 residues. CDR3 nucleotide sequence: TGCGCCAGCAGCCCTGCCTGGGAGCGGGACTACAATGAGCAGTTCTTC. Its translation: CASSPAWERDYNEQFF.

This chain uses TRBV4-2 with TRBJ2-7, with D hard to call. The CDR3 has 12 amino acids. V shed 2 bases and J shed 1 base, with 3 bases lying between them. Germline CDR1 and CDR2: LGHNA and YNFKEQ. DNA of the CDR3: TGTGCCAGCAGCCAACCTTCCTACGAGCAGTACTTC. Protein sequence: CASSQPSYEQYF.

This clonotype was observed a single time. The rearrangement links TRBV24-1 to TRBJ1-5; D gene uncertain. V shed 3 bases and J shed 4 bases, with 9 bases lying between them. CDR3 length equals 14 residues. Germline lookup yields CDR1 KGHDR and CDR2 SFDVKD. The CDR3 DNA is TGTGCCACCAGTGATCCCCACACAAATCAGCCCCAGCATTTT. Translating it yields CATSDPHTNQPQHF.

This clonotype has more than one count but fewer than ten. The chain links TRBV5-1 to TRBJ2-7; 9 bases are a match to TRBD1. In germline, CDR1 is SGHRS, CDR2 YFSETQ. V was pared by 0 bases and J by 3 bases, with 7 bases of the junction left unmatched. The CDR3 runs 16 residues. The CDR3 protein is CASSLAGQGTLYEQYF. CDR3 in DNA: TGCGCCAGCAGCTTGGCCGGACAGGGGACACTCTACGAGCAGTACTTC. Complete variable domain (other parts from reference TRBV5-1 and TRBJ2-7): KAGVTQTPRYLIKTRGQQVTLSCSPISGHRSVSWYQQTPGQGLQFLFEYFSETQRNKGNFPGRFSGRQFSNSRSEMNVSTLELGDSALYLCASSLAGQGTLYEQYFGPGTRLTVT.

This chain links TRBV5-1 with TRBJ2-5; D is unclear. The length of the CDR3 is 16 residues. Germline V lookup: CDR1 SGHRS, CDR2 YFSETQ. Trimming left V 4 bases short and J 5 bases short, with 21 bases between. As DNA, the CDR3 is TGCGCCAGCAGCCTGGGGTACACTCCCAGGCGGGAGACCCAGTACTTC. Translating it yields CASSLGYTPRRETQYF.

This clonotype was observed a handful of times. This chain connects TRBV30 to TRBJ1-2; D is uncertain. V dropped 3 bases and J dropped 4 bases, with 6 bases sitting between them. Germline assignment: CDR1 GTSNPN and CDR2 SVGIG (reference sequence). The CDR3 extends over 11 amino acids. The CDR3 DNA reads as TGTGCCTGGAGCGGGAGCTATGGCTACACCTTC. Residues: CAWSGSYGYTF.

CDR3 bases: TGTGCCACCATGGGGAGCGCAGCGAGCTCCTACGAGCAGTACTTC. Protein: CATMGSAASSYEQYF. The chain combines TRBV24-1 with TRBJ2-7; D is possibly TRBD2 (5 bases). The germline V and J ends were trimmed by 8 bases and 0 bases, with 16 bases remaining between them. CDR1 KGHDR and CDR2 SFDVKD come from the germline V gene. CDR3 size: 15 residues.

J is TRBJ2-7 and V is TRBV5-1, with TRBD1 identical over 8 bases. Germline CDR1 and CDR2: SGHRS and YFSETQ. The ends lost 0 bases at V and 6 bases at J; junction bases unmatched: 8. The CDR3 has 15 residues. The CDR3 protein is CASSLGETGAAEQYF. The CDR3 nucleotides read TGCGCCAGCAGCTTGGGGGAGACAGGGGCCGCCGAGCAGTACTTC.

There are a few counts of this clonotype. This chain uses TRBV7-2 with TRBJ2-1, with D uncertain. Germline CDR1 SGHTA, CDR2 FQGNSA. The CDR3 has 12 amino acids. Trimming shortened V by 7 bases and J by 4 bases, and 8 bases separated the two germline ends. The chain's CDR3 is CASTFSYNEQFF. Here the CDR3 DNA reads TGTGCCAGCACCTTCTCTTACAATGAGCAGTTCTTC.

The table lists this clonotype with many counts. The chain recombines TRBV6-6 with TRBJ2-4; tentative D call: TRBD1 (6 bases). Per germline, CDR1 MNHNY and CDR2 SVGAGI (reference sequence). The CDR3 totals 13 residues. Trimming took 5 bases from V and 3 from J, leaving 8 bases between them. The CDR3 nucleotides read TGTGCCAGCAGTACAGGGTACAAAAACATTCAGTACTTC. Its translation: CASSTGYKNIQYF.

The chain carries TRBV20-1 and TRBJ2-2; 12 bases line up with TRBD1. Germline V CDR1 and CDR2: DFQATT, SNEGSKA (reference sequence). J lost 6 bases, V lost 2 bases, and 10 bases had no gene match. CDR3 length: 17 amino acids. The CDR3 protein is CSARWDRGRGMAGELFF. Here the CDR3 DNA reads TGCAGTGCTAGATGGGACAGGGGGCGCGGCATGGCCGGGGAGCTGTTTTTT.

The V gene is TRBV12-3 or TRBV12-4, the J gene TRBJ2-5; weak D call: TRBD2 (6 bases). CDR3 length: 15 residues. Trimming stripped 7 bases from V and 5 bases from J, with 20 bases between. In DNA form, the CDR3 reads TGTGCCAGCAACCTGGATGGGGGGACCGGGGAGACCCAGTACTTC. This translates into CASNLDGGTGETQYF.

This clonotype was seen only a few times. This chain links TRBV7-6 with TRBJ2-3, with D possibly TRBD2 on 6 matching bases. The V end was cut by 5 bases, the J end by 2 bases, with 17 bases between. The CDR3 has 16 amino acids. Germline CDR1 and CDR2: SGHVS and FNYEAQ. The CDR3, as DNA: TGTGCCAGCAGCCTCACCGCGGGGCACATCACAGATACGCAGTATTTT. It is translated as CASSLTAGHITDTQYF.

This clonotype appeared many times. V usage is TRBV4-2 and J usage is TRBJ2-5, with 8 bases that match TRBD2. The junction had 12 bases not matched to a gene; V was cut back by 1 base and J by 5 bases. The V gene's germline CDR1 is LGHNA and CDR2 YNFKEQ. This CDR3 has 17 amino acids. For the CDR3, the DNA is TGTGCCAGCAGCCAAGGAGGGACGGGAGGGGGTTCGGAGACCCAGTACTTC. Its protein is CASSQGGTGGGSETQYF.

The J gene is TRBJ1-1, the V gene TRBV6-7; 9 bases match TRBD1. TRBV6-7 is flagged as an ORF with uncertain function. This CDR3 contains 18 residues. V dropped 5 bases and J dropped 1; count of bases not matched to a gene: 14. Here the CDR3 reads CASSLDGTGHRQNTEAFF. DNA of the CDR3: TGTGCCAGCAGTCTCGATGGGACAGGGCATCGGCAGAACACTGAAGCTTTCTTT.

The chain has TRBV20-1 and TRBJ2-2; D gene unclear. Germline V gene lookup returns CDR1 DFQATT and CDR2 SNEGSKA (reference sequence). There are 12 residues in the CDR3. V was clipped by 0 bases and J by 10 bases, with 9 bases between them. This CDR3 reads CSARDNLAELFF. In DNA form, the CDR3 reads TGCAGTGCTAGAGATAACCTGGCGGAGCTGTTTTTT.

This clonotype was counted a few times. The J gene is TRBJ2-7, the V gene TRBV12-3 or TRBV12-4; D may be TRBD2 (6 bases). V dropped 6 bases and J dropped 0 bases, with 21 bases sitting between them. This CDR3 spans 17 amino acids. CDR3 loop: CASSNSSMGGSSYEQYF. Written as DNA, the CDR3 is TGTGCCAGCAGCAACAGCAGCATGGGGGGAAGCTCCTACGAGCAGTACTTC.

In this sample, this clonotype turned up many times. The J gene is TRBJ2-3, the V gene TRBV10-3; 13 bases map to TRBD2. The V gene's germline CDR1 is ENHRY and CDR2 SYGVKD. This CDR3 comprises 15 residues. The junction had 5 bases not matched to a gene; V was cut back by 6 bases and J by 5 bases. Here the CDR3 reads CAISAGTSGKDTQYF. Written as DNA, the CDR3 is TGTGCCATCAGCGCCGGGACTAGCGGGAAAGATACGCAGTATTTT.